This TCR beta chain was obtained from a study of blood T cells in healthy people across ages (dated by TCRdb to 2014 to 2015). About the full investigation: In model experiments, template switching captured about one uniquely barcoded TCR beta cDNA molecule for every two T cells. Donors were grouped into four age groups: young (average about 15 years), middle-aged (around 39), aged (about 60) and long-lived (less than 85). The study analyzed two additional independent replicas of 1 million unique cDNA reads from the same blood draw for two donors, one aged 18 to 29 and one aged 80 or older. Donors of different ages were randomly distributed across sequencing lanes to avoid experimental bias. To track age-related changes in TCR beta repertoire diversity, the study relied on deep sequencing normalized with unique cDNA molecular identifiers. Study-wide findings and limitations: Compared with the aged group, the long-lived group had more naive CD4+ T cells, fewer expanded clones and increased TCR diversity, suggesting age selection. As age increased, observed TCR beta diversity per million T cells dropped in a roughly linear way, and a significant reduction was already evident by age about 40. Because profiling used bulk unsorted PBMCs, naive and antigen-experienced compartments could not be compared conclusively. Donor CMV infection status was unknown, potentially confounding age-related changes in expanded clonotypes. A strong correlation was found between observed TCR beta diversity and the percentage of naive T cells measured by flow cytometry. Estimates of total diversity based on one million sequenced T cells were regarded as lower bounds and as underestimates.

The approximately 39 donors, aged roughly 6 to 95 years, were systemically healthy Caucasian individuals from Russia. Each donor gave roughly 9.5 milliliters of peripheral blood, collected into EDTA-treated Vacutainer tubes. Ficoll-Paque density-gradient centrifugation was used to isolate PBMCs, with at least 6.5 million obtained per sample. Trizol reagent was used to extract total RNA from the PBMCs, yielding at least 5 micrograms per sample. For every donor, flow cytometry on a PBMC aliquot measured the percentage of naive CD45RAhigh/CD27high T cells. Libraries were made using 5' RACE. TCRdb names Illumina HiSeq 2500 as the instrument used. A second PCR of roughly 6 to 12 cycles was run with a J-beta primer mix and a sample-barcoded 5' primer. A unique molecular identifier was introduced onto each TCR beta cDNA molecule by a template-switch 5' adaptor carrying 12 random nucleotides. Each sample yielded at least 2.5 million CDR3-containing paired-end reads. All of the RNA was converted into first-strand cDNA using the Mint cDNA synthesis kit, with a TRBC-specific oligonucleotide serving as the primer. All cDNA was treated with uracil-DNA glycosylase and then went through a first 18-cycle PCR with the universal primers M1SS and BC2_uni_R. Per the source publication's procedure: Normalization of each sample was performed by random selection of 1 million high-quality reads, each carrying a distinct molecular identifier. Instead of being binned into consensus sequences, reads that shared molecular identifiers were thrown out. CDR3 identification, clonotype clustering and error correction used MiTCR with a Q25 quality threshold and the strictest error-elimination algorithm. A nonparametric unseen species model with Euler transformation was used to estimate lower-bound total TCR beta diversity. TCRdb's own reprocessing of the public reads used fastp at Q25 and MiXCR and kept productive beta chains. Every entry covers one CDR3 protein and lists the most common genes and DNA from its rows. Here the V and J calls rest on TCRdb's processing, not on the authors' analysis. The sample records 700,000 to 800,000 distinct CDR3 sequences, 43% of which are singletons. The ten largest clones add up to 20% of the sample.

The CDR3 runs 12 residues from the cysteine to the phenylalanine. Only the CDR3 portion is preserved as DNA: 36 bases, with reading frame beginning at the first base. CDR1 and CDR2, per the germline V gene, are SGDLS and YYNGEE. On this clonotype: Its antigen is unknown. Base qualities are not recorded, but no much larger clone differs from it by a single base.

This receptor was taken from a woman aged 55-69 years in good health. Sequenced sample: blood. Here the chain combines TRBV9 and TRBJ1-1, with a weak D call of TRBD1 (5 bases match). Here is the DNA: TGTGGATCTGGGAGGGGACTGAGTGAAGCTTTCTTT. This codes for CGSGRGLSEAFF.